A selection of T cell receptor beta chains follows, all from one sample in a study of shared clonotypes between healthy human individuals. TCRdb's copy holds only in-frame clones and misses some; the assay was immunoSEQ multiplex PCR. Here the sample spans millions of clones, more than 80% being singletons. Sequencing was done on a sample of naive CD4+ T cells sorted from blood. These receptors were taken from a man aged 18-30 years in good health. CDR3s include the opening cysteine and the closing phenylalanine or tryptophan. Clone size, where shown, is once, few, many, or a class for clones that have expanded.

>TRBJ1-2|.|TRBV6-1
CASESGRAPDGYTF
>TRBJ1-2|.|TRBV28
CASSPGTGNYGYTF
>TRBJ2-1|.|TRBV9
CASSVAGTGVTEQFF
>TRBJ1-2|.|TRBV5-1
CASTVFKEPYTF
>TRBJ1-3|.|TRBV28
CASSPSRGGNTIYF
>TRBJ2-3|.|TRBV19
CASSHRHGLAESTDTQYF
>TRBJ1-1|.|TRBV5-1
CASSQGPNTEAFF
>TRBJ2-7|.|TRBV28
CASSFLRDSSEQYF
>TRBJ1-5|.|TRBV2
CAGSGGTSNQPQHF
>TRBJ1-5|.|TRBV30
CAWSDRENQPQHF
>TRBJ2-7|.|TRBV9
CASSVGPGETYEQYF
>TRBJ1-6|.|TRBV5-6
CASSLDRYNSPLHF
>TRBJ2-7|.|TRBV7-9
CASRGGQGEKDEQYF
>TRBJ2-3|.|TRBV10-2
CASSVDYSTDTQYF
>TRBJ1-1|.|TRBV18
CASSQGPTNTEAFF
>TRBJ1-1|.|TRBV7-9
CASSLAQGVPEAFF
>TRBJ1-1|once|TRBV7-2
CASSLAEQGGLNTEAFF
>TRBJ2-2|once|TRBV28
CASSFIPRRDLFTGELFF
>TRBJ2-5|.|TRBV30
CAWSVRTQETQYF
>TRBJ2-7|.|TRBV28
CASSGRVYEQYF
>TRBJ2-7|.|TRBV9
CASSVGRGGPYEQYF
>TRBJ1-5|once|TRBV2
CASSLSNQPQHF
>TRBJ2-7|.|TRBV5-6
CASSLVQLAGVSEQYF
>TRBJ2-1|.|TRBV18
CASSPFGTGSGNEQFF
>TRBJ1-6|once|TRBV4-3
CASSQAVDSPWALHF
>TRBJ2-7|.|TRBV5-1
CASSQPGTDEQYF
>TRBJ2-3|.|TRBV5-1
CASKLAGSSDTQYF
>TRBJ1-2|once|TRBV6-1
CASSEQPGQLSYGYTF
>TRBJ2-7|once|TRBV7-9
CASSLRGSYEQYF
>TRBJ2-7|.|TRBV10-2
CASLLAGGYEQYF
>TRBJ2-1|.|TRBV4-2
CASSQVDNEQFF
>TRBJ2-1|once|TRBV20-1
CSGGSNEQFF
>TRBJ2-4|.|TRBV5-8
CASSLKGASGDIQYF
>TRBJ2-7|.|TRBV21-1
CASSMEGQGYEQYF
>TRBJ2-2|.|TRBV6-6
CASSWSNTGELFF
>TRBJ1-1|once|TRBV5-1
CASSLDVGTGREAFF
>TRBJ2-7|.|TRBV7-9
CASSLDRNSYEQYF
>TRBJ1-1|.|TRBV7-6
CASSLEVGRMNTEAFF
>TRBJ2-5|.|TRBV11-2
CASSLLAGGQETQYF
>TRBJ1-4|.|TRBV10-3
CAISEGGQGFEKLFF
>TRBJ2-3|.|TRBV5-1
CASSPGTETDTQYF
>TRBJ1-1|.|TRBV9
CASSAGAGMNTEAFF
>TRBJ2-5|once|TRBV5-1
CASSLGQGKGTQYF
>TRBJ2-1|.|TRBV7-9
CASSFPTVIKSYNEQFF
>TRBJ2-7|.|TRBV29-1
CSVEEGTGAFEQYF
>TRBJ2-2|.|TRBV5-1
CASSFTGMNTGELFF
>TRBJ2-3|.|TRBV5-1
CASSLVMTDTQYF